This T cell receptor beta chain derives from a study of CD8 T cells in Susac syndrome. CD8+ and CD4+ T cells taken from blood had their TCR beta sequenced. Through negative isolation, CD4+ and CD8+ T cells were obtained, while TEMRA cells were enriched using FACS. The CDR3 runs 13 residues. Trimming pared 7 bases from V and 8 bases from J, leaving 17 bases between. CDR1 is MNHEY, CDR2 SVGEGT, per germline. Study findings and constraints: The TCR sequencing and HLA analysis in the study involved a relatively small number of individuals, as the study acknowledged.

With random hexamers, reverse transcription was performed on about 0.5 to 1 ug of RNA. A multiplex approach, immunoSEQ multiplex PCR, amplified TCR beta CDR3 across 54 Vbeta and 13 Jbeta. Each CDR3 protein gets one entry after TCRdb re-called the immunoSEQ multiplex PCR reads with MiXCR. The repertoire includes some 120,000 distinct CDR3 sequences, about 95% of them detected once, and 0.1% to 0.15% sits in the top ten. Remarks on this clonotype: The antigen is unknown.

Sequenced input: CD4+ T cells from PBMCs. This TCR came from a human donor with multiple sclerosis. This sequence joins TRBV6-2 or TRBV6-3 and TRBJ1-2; D not resolved. The CDR3 here is CASTGLTSGGYTF. The CDR3 DNA sequence: TGTGCCAGCACTGGACTGACGTCGGGCGGCTACACCTTC.